The entry that follows covers one T cell receptor (beta chain) sequence. No antigen is known for it. The sample holds no much larger clone one base away, and base qualities are not on file. TCRbeta CDR3 regions were amplified from genomic DNA using the immunoSEQ Assay, a bias-controlled multiplex PCR. The paper's processing steps were these. Nucleated cell counts per sample were estimated from amplification of reference gene primers within the assay. Sequence reads were collapsed and filtered to measure the absolute abundance of every unique TCRbeta CDR3 rearrangement. For each sample, productive Simpson clonality was calculated by taking the square root of Simpson's diversity index across productive rearrangements. TCRdb obtained this table from immuneACCESS and retained in-frame rearrangements with V and J assigned. These tables miss some clones; where compared with another copy, unresolved V genes account for less than half of the shortfall, and the remainder is unexplained. That table gives V, J and clone size, and the DNA gave D and trimming. The sample yields some 150,000 clones; 75% to 85% were counted once. Of the sample, 3.5% to 5% is held by the ten largest clones.

This sample stems from a study of blood T cell repertoires in COVID-19 (TCRdb year 2020). The study in broad terms: Collaborator samples came from the United States, Italy and Spain and covered acute and convalescent phases of COVID-19. Deeply sampled blood TCRbeta repertoires from subjects exposed to, actively infected with, or recovered from COVID-19 were included in the dataset. Where available, HLA class I and class II types were taken from metadata supplied by the sample provider and were not determined by assay-based typing. Nearly every sample came with metadata listing a de-identified subject ID, COVID-19 status, age in years and sex. The material from the prospective study consisted of cDNA or gDNA derived from T cells, B-cell-depleted T cells, or PBMCs. The repertoires were released in a freely available public database intended as a resource for research on the immune response to SARS-CoV-2. Samples were obtained from the ongoing ImmuneRACE study (first 160 participants) and from 1,254 subjects provided by 6 global collaborators. What the study reported, not specific to this receptor: The quantity of clinical and demographic metadata differed by source and by participant and was supplied without curation.

In the germline V gene (reference sequence), CDR1 corresponds to LGHDT and CDR2 to YNNKEL. The CDR3 runs 13 amino acids, cysteine and phenylalanine included. The kept DNA is CDR3 alone, 39 bases in frame from the first base. Trimming takes 10 bases off V and 10 bases off J; junction bases not matched to a gene: 7. Whole blood was collected in K2EDTA tubes by collaborating institutions according to the institutions' own protocols. Collaborator samples were shipped for TCRbeta analysis as frozen whole blood, isolated PBMCs, or DNA extracted from either sample type. This clonotype originated in an elderly woman with active or convalescent COVID-19. The sequenced sample consisted of peripheral blood. In this chain, TRBV3-1 (or the pseudogene TRBV3-2) is recombined with TRBJ1-6, and 10 junctional nucleotides match TRBD1. The nucleotide sequence reads as follows: TGTGCCACGGGACAGGGGAGCGGGTCACCCCTCCACTTT. The encoded protein is CATGQGSGSPLHF.